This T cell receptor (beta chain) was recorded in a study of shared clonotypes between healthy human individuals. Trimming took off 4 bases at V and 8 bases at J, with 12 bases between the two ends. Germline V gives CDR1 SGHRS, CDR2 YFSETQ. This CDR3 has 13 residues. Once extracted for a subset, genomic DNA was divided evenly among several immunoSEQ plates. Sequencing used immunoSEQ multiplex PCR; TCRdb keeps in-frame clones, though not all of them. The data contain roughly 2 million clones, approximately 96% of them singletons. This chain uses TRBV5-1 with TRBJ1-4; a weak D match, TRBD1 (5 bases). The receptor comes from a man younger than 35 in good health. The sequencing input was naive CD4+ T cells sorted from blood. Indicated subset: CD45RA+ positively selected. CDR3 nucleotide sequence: TGCGCCAGCAGCCAGGGAACGAGAGAAAAACTGTTTTTT. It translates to CASSQGTREKLFF.